This T cell receptor beta chain stems from a study of cytomegalovirus exposure and HLA in healthy donors. Across the whole study: Earlier sequencing of 150 million to 200 million T cells yielded 100 million to 140 million unique TCR beta sequences. Study-wide results and limits: Most sequenced TCRs were rare (though some public TCRs occurred in many donors). A later analysis found most CMV-associated TCR beta chains apparently HLA-restricted. The productive fraction for most TCR beta V segments was about 87% or about 30% in an earlier analysis.

This PCR relied on a set of 60 Vbeta primers and 13 Jbeta primers. The method was immunoSEQ multiplex PCR; TCRdb's version includes in-frame clones alone and lacks a portion of them. The sample gives about 200,000 clones, about 80% of which show up once; over 12% is in the top ten. In germline, CDR1 is SGHDT, CDR2 YYEEEE. This CDR3 is built from 15 residues. V was clipped by 4 bases and J by 0 bases, with 12 bases between them. This clone was counted a single time. Its antigen is undetermined. V and J are TRBV5-6 and TRBJ2-3; D is unresolved. The source is a woman aged 30 to 39 in good health and CMV-seropositive. Sequenced material: PBMCs. The CDR3 region has the DNA TGTGCCAGCAGCCCTGAGGTTCGGAGCACAGATACGCAGTATTTT. As protein: CASSPEVRSTDTQYF.